The 30 T cell receptor beta chains presented below share a single source sample, sequenced in a study of cytomegalovirus exposure and HLA in healthy donors. PCR primers comprised 60 Vbeta and 13 Jbeta primers. The table came from immunoSEQ multiplex PCR; TCRdb's copy has only in-frame clones and leaves some out. The profile shows roughly 160,000 clones, roughly 81% of them singletons. The sample consisted of PBMCs. The source is a woman in her 50s in good health and CMV-seronegative.

The CDR3 nucleotides are TGTGCCAGCAGTTTATCATCCGGGTTTAACTACGAGCAGTACTTC. This translates into CASSLSSGFNYEQYF. This chain connects TRBV27 to TRBJ2-7; D not resolved. Looked up from germline, CDR1 is MNHEY and CDR2 is SMNVEV (reference sequence). V lost 0 bases, J lost 3 bases, and 12 bases lay in between. The CDR3 totals 15 residues.

The chain recombines TRBV19 with TRBJ1-3, with TRBD1 identical over 7 bases. The CDR3 runs 15 residues. From germline, CDR1 is LNHDA and CDR2 SQIVND (reference sequence). Trimming removed 7 bases from V and 9 bases from J; junction bases left unmatched: 15. The DNA for the CDR3 is TGTGCCAGTACCCCTACAGGGGTAGCCTCCGGCACCATATATTTT. Its protein is CASTPTGVASGTIYF.

This chain joins TRBV27 and TRBJ2-3; 7 bases align to TRBD2. The CDR3 contains 15 residues. Germline V gene data show CDR1 as MNHEY and CDR2 as SMNVEV (reference sequence). The ends lost 7 bases at V and 1 base at J; junction bases unmatched: 8. The CDR3 DNA reads TGTGCCAGCACTTGGACTAGGGCCGGCACAGATACGCAGTATTTT. It encodes CASTWTRAGTDTQYF.

This clone was seen more than once but under ten times. The rearrangement joins TRBV7-6 to TRBJ2-1; 7 nucleotides agree with TRBD1. Germline V gives CDR1 SGHVS, CDR2 FNYEAQ. The V and J ends lost 5 bases and 2 bases, in that order; junction bases with no gene match: 9. There are 16 residues in the CDR3. In DNA, the CDR3 is TGTGCCAGCAGCATCAGGGACAGCAATCCCTACAATGAGCAGTTCTTC. Protein: CASSIRDSNPYNEQFF. Drawing the rest from reference TRBV7-6 and TRBJ2-1, the complete variable domain is GAGVSQSPRYKVTKRGQDVALRCDPISGHVSLYWYRQALGQGPEFLTYFNYEAQQDKSGLPNDRFSAERPEGSISTLTIQRTEQRDSAMYRCASSIRDSNPYNEQFFGPGTRLTVL.

The chain employs TRBV6-6 and TRBJ2-2; 8 bases map to TRBD1. In germline, CDR1 is MNHNY, CDR2 SVGAGI (reference sequence). Trimming removed 8 bases from V and 6 bases from J; junction bases left unmatched: 8. The CDR3 covers 14 residues. The CDR3 region has the DNA TGTGCCAGCTTCCAGGGGGGACAGGCCGGGGAGCTGTTTTTT. Translated: CASFQGGQAGELFF.

The rearrangement uses TRBV28 and TRBJ1-2; D unclear. The germline CDR1 and CDR2 sequences are MDHEN and SYDVKM. The CDR3 has 15 amino acids. Trimming removed 2 bases at V and 4 bases at J, with 14 bases between. CDR3 bases: TGTGCCAGCAGTTTACCGTCAGGCCAGTCCTATGGCTACACCTTC. Encoded protein: CASSLPSGQSYGYTF.

This clone was observed once. CDR3 amino acids: CASKGGGTDTQYF. As DNA, the CDR3 is TGTGCCAGCAAGGGCGGGGGCACAGATACGCAGTATTTT. This chain uses TRBV2 with TRBJ2-3; the D gene is possibly TRBD2 (6 bases). The CDR3 loop spans 13 amino acids. Germline CDR1 and CDR2: SNHLY and FYNNEI. V lost 7 bases and J lost 1, with 9 bases in between.

J is TRBJ2-5 and V is TRBV5-1, with 8 bases fitting TRBD1. V trimming: 4 bases; J trimming: 5 bases; junction bases outside the gene matches: 4. The CDR3 has 13 amino acids. Looked up from germline, CDR1 is SGHRS and CDR2 is YFSETQ. CDR3 residues: CASSPDRVETQYF. The CDR3, as DNA: TGCGCCAGCAGCCCGGACAGGGTGGAGACCCAGTACTTC.

V and J are TRBV30 and TRBJ1-2; D not resolved. The CDR3 sequence is 16 residues long. Per the germline V gene, CDR1 is GTSNPN and CDR2 is SVGIG (reference sequence). V dropped 0 bases and J dropped 1 base, with 15 bases sitting between them. For the CDR3, the DNA is TGTGCCTGGAGTGTACGACACCGAAGAGATAACTATGGCTACACCTTC. Protein: CAWSVRHRRDNYGYTF.

This sequence joins TRBV4-1 and TRBJ2-7, with a tentative D call TRBD2 (6 bases). CDR3 size: 16 residues. V lost 0 bases, J lost 2 bases, and 14 bases lay in between. Looked up from germline, CDR1 is MGHRA and CDR2 is YSYEKL. CDR3 nucleotide sequence: TGCGCCAGCAGCCAAGAGGGCCCGGGACTTCCCTACGAGCAGTACTTC. Its protein is CASSQEGPGLPYEQYF.

The rearrangement joins TRBV30 to TRBJ1-1; TRBD1 agrees at 10 bases. Trimming at V came to 0 bases and at J to 4 bases, leaving 5 bases not matched to a gene. The CDR3 totals 15 residues. CDR1 and CDR2 (germline): GTSNPN, SVGIG (reference sequence). The CDR3 DNA is TGTGCCTGGAGTGTAAAAGGGACAGGGGCCACTGAAGCTTTCTTT. It yields the protein CAWSVKGTGATEAFF. Full variable domain (remainder filled in from reference TRBV30 and TRBJ1-1): SQTIHQWPATLVQPVGSPLSLECTVEGTSNPNLYWYRQAAGRGLQLLFYSVGIGQISSEVPQNLSASRPQDRQFILSSKKLLLSDSGFYLCAWSVKGTGATEAFFGQGTRLTVV.

This chain links TRBV15 with TRBJ2-5, with TRBD1 as a possible D gene (6 bases). V lost 6 bases and J 4 bases, leaving 21 bases between the germline ends. Per the germline V gene, CDR1 is LNHNV and CDR2 is YYDKDF (reference sequence). The CDR3 runs 16 residues. The DNA for the CDR3 is TGTGCCACCAGTAACCCTGGACAGAGCCTAGTAGAGACCCAGTACTTC. It yields the protein CATSNPGQSLVETQYF.

This chain links TRBV28 with TRBJ2-7; tentatively, D is TRBD2 (6 bases). V was shortened by 6 bases and J by 0 bases, with 21 bases between the two germline ends. Germline-derived CDR1 and CDR2 are MDHEN and SYDVKM. CDR3 length: 17 amino acids. The CDR3 region is CASRGGLAGKSSYEQYF. CDR3 nucleotides: TGTGCCAGCAGGGGGGGATTGGCAGGGAAGAGCTCCTACGAGCAGTACTTC.

This sequence joins TRBV11-3 and TRBJ2-3, with TRBD2 identical over 8 bases. After removal of 0 bases from V and 5 bases from J, the junction contained 10 bases not matched to a gene. Per the germline V gene, CDR1 is SGHNT and CDR2 is YENEEA. This CDR3 has 17 residues. The CDR3 here is CASSLDYLAGGKDTQYF. The CDR3 DNA reads TGTGCCAGCAGCTTAGATTACCTAGCGGGTGGTAAAGATACGCAGTATTTT.

The chain links TRBV5-4 to TRBJ1-2; 9 nucleotides align to TRBD1. CDR3 length equals 13 residues. From germline, CDR1 is SGHNT and CDR2 YYREEE (reference sequence). Trimming took 2 bases from V and 8 from J; bases not matched to a gene: 4. The DNA of the CDR3 is TGTGCCAGCAGCTTACCCGGACAGGGGGGCTACACCTTC. Its protein product is CASSLPGQGGYTF.

The chain links TRBV7-9 to TRBJ2-3; 10 bases agree with TRBD2. The CDR3 length is 16 residues. V gave up 1 base and J gave up 5 bases; unmatched junction bases: 6. CDR1 and CDR2 from the germline V gene are SEHNR and FQNEAQ (reference sequence). Here the CDR3 reads CASSLGTSGILDTQYF. DNA of the CDR3: TGTGCCAGCAGCTTAGGAACTAGCGGGATTTTAGATACGCAGTATTTT.

This chain links TRBV7-9 with TRBJ2-5; 10 bases map to TRBD1. The J call is doubtful: the DNA matches TRBJ2-7 better. Germline V gene sequence: CDR1 SEHNR, CDR2 FQNEAQ (reference sequence). The CDR3 sequence is 17 residues long. CDR3 residues: CASSLGDRGQNRGEQYF. The CDR3 nucleotides are TGTGCCAGCAGCTTAGGAGACAGGGGGCAAAATCGTGGCGAGCAGTACTTC.

The chain combines TRBV5-5 with TRBJ2-4; the match to TRBD1 covers 8 bases. J gave up 1 base and V 5 bases, and 17 bases lay outside the gene matches. Germline V gene sequence: CDR1 SGHKS, CDR2 YYEKEE (reference sequence). This CDR3 has 19 amino acids. The CDR3 is CASSYNYDRTGSAKNIQYF. The CDR3 DNA is TGTGCCAGCAGTTATAACTACGATAGGACAGGGTCCGCCAAAAACATTCAGTACTTC.

This clone was seen once. This rearrangement joins TRBV4-3 to TRBJ2-2, with 8 bases identical to TRBD2. V was clipped by 1 base and J by 4 bases; unmatched bases: 14. Per germline, CDR1 LGHNA and CDR2 YSLEER. There are 19 residues in the CDR3. CDR3 sequence reads: CASSQGQGFGGAGTGELFF. The CDR3 nucleotides read TGCGCCAGCAGCCAAGGGCAGGGCTTCGGGGGGGCGGGCACCGGGGAGCTGTTTTTT.

The rearrangement links TRBV19 to TRBJ2-5; a possible D gene is TRBD2 (6 bases). The CDR3 runs to 15 residues. V gave up 3 bases and J gave up 2 bases, with 13 bases separating them. CDR1 is LNHDA, CDR2 SQIVND, per germline (reference sequence). CDR3 loop: CASSMERTKQETQYF. The CDR3 region has the DNA TGTGCCAGTAGTATGGAGCGGACTAAACAAGAGACCCAGTACTTC. Looking up the rest from reference TRBV19 and TRBJ2-5 gives the full variable domain: DGGITQSPKYLFRKEGQNVTLSCEQNLNHDAMYWYRQDPGQGLRLIYYSQIVNDFQKGDIAEGYSVSREKKESFPLTVTSAQKNPTAFYLCASSMERTKQETQYFGPGTRLLVL.

J is TRBJ2-3 and V is TRBV4-1; 9 bases are shared with TRBD2. Trimming removed 3 bases from V and 0 bases from J; junction bases left unmatched: 10. CDR1 is MGHRA and CDR2 is YSYEKL in the germline V gene. The CDR3 has 18 residues. As DNA, the CDR3 is TGCGCCAGCAGCCACTTTGCCCTAGCGGGGTTGAGCACAGATACGCAGTATTTT. Translating gives CASSHFALAGLSTDTQYF.

V and J are TRBV2 and TRBJ1-4, with TRBD1 matching over 11 bases. The germline gives CDR1 SNHLY, CDR2 FYNNEI. V gave up 3 bases and J gave up 8 bases; unmatched junction bases: 8. This CDR3 has 16 amino acids. For the CDR3, the DNA is TGTGCCAGCAGTGACCTCTGGGACAGGGGGGAAGAAAAACTGTTTTTT. It codes for CASSDLWDRGEEKLFF.

V gene TRBV6-6 combines with J gene TRBJ2-3; 7 nucleotides line up with TRBD2. Germline assignment: CDR1 MNHNY and CDR2 SVGAGI (reference sequence). Trimming removed 8 bases from V and 3 bases from J; junction bases left unmatched: 8. CDR3 length: 14 residues. Here the CDR3 DNA reads TGTGCCAGCTTGGATATCGGGGGGACAGATACGCAGTATTTT. Its protein product is CASLDIGGTDTQYF.

This clone was seen just once. The rearrangement uses TRBV19 and TRBJ2-1; 10 nucleotides match TRBD1. The ends lost 7 bases at V and 10 bases at J; junction bases unmatched: 13. CDR1 is LNHDA and CDR2 is SQIVND in the germline V gene (reference sequence). The CDR3 loop spans 15 amino acids. The DNA of the CDR3 is TGTGCCAGTACATATGGGACAGGGGTACAATACGAGCAGTTCTTC. Protein sequence: CASTYGTGVQYEQFF.

V gene TRBV27 combines with J gene TRBJ1-5; D remains unclear. Per the germline V gene, CDR1 is MNHEY and CDR2 is SMNVEV (reference sequence). V lost 3 bases and J 3 bases, leaving 6 bases between the germline ends. This CDR3 has 13 residues. CDR3 nucleotides: TGTGCCAGCAGTTTCCAGTACAATCAGCCCCAGCATTTT. Amino acid sequence: CASSFQYNQPQHF.

The J gene is TRBJ2-2, the V gene TRBV6-5; a weak D match, TRBD2 (5 bases). CDR1 is MNHEY and CDR2 is SVGAGI in the germline V gene. V gave up 0 bases and J gave up 10 bases, with 9 bases separating them. The CDR3 is 13 amino acids. The CDR3 loop reads CASSYSTRVELFF. The CDR3 DNA sequence: TGTGCCAGCAGTTACTCAACTAGAGTGGAGCTGTTTTTT.

The chain is built from TRBV7-9 and TRBJ1-2, with 7 bases lining up with TRBD1. Per germline, CDR1 SEHNR and CDR2 FQNEAQ (reference sequence). The ends lost 6 bases at V and 7 bases at J; junction bases unmatched: 8. The CDR3 sequence is 13 residues long. The CDR3 loop reads CASSSTGLSGYTF. As DNA, the CDR3 is TGTGCCAGCAGTTCGACAGGGTTAAGTGGCTACACCTTC. Using reference TRBV7-9 and TRBJ1-2 for the parts outside the CDR3, the full variable domain is DTGVSQNPRHKITKRGQNVTFRCDPISEHNRLYWYRQTLGQGPEFLTYFQNEAQLEKSRLLSDRFSAERPKGSFSTLEIQRTEQGDSAMYLCASSSTGLSGYTFGSGTRLTVV.

The rearrangement uses TRBV7-6 and TRBJ1-1; no firm D call. The CDR3 runs 12 residues. Between the trimmed V and J ends, which lost 5 bases and 7 bases, there was a span of 11 bases. The germline V gene encodes CDR1 SGHVS and CDR2 FNYEAQ. DNA for the CDR3: TGTGCCAGCAGCCCCAACTCCCATGAAGCTTTCTTT. It is translated as CASSPNSHEAFF.

This clone has just a few counts. The rearrangement uses TRBV10-1 and TRBJ1-1, with D possibly matching TRBD1 (6 bases). V dropped 3 bases and J dropped 3 bases, with 8 bases sitting between them. This CDR3 is 13 amino acids long. The V gene's germline CDR1 is WNHNN and CDR2 SYGVQD (reference sequence). The CDR3 is CASSDPGDTEAFF. The CDR3 coding sequence is TGCGCCAGCAGTGACCCAGGGGACACTGAAGCTTTCTTT.

The V call is TRBV5-1, the J call TRBJ2-5; TRBD1 matches 9 bases. The J call may not be correct, given that the DNA end is closer to TRBJ2-7. The CDR3 contains 13 residues. Germline V gene lookup returns CDR1 SGHRS and CDR2 YFSETQ. The DNA of the CDR3 is TGCGCCAGCGCCGGGACAGGGATCCACGAGCAGTACTTC. It encodes CASAGTGIHEQYF.